A selection of T cell receptor beta chains follows, all from one sample in a study of T cell responses to AZD1222 COVID-19 vaccine. Profiled with immunoSEQ multiplex PCR; TCRdb holds only in-frame clones, not every one. Seen here are 45,000 to 55,000 clones, around 84% observed once, and the top ten hold roughly 10%. Source: peripheral blood, taken on day 0 of AZD1222 vaccination. The receptors here all came from an adult in good health. Each CDR3 is given with its conserved first and last residue. A D gene is named only where the DNA matches it firmly. The size entry is marked missing in some rows and otherwise reads once, few, many or a size class.

TRBJ1-1 | NA | TRBV19 | NA | CASSFQGMNTEAFF | TGTGCCAGTAGCTTCCAGGGTATGAACACTGAAGCTTTCTTT
TRBJ1-5 | NA | TRBV5-6 | NA | CASSPRGSNQPQHF | TGTGCCAGCAGCCCCCGGGGTAGCAATCAGCCCCAGCATTTT
TRBJ2-2 | NA | TRBV18 | NA | CASSPFLGETGELFF | TGTGCCAGCTCCCCTTTTCTGGGGGAGACCGGGGAGCTGTTTTTT
TRBJ1-1 | TRBD1 | TRBV18 | NA | CASSRGQGEAFF | TGTGCCAGCTCACGGGGACAGGGTGAAGCTTTCTTT
TRBJ2-5 | NA | TRBV21-1 | few | CASSSSSGGERETQYF | TGTGCCAGCAGCTCCTCAAGTGGGGGGGAGCGGGAGACCCAGTACTTC
TRBJ1-2 | NA | TRBV28 | NA | CASSSGGYGYTF | TGTGCCAGCAGTTCCGGTGGTTATGGCTACACCTTC
TRBJ1-1 | NA | TRBV19 | once | CASRTIRGRGFATEAFF | TGTGCCAGTAGGACAATTAGGGGTAGAGGGTTCGCCACTGAAGCTTTCTTT
TRBJ1-2 | NA | TRBV5-1 | NA | CASSKLGDFNYGYTF | TGCGCCAGCAGCAAGCTGGGGGATTTTAACTATGGCTACACCTTC
TRBJ2-3 | TRBD1 | TRBV5-1 | NA | CASRPGTGTDTQYF | TGCGCCAGCAGGCCCGGGACAGGGACAGATACGCAGTATTTT
TRBJ2-5 | TRBD2 | TRBV5-3 | NA | CARSFGLAVGETQYF | TGTGCCAGAAGTTTCGGACTAGCGGTGGGAGAGACCCAGTACTTC
TRBJ2-7 | NA | TRBV14 | NA | CASSQRVSYEQYF | TGTGCCAGCAGCCAAAGGGTCAGTTACGAGCAGTACTTC
TRBJ2-1 | TRBD2 | TRBV6-2/TRBV6-3 | NA | CASSSRASGGRSYNEQFF | TGTGCCAGCAGTTCCAGGGCTAGCGGGGGGAGATCCTACAATGAGCAGTTCTTC
TRBJ1-3 | TRBD1 | TRBV5-1 | NA | CASSTGGDGTGGNTIYF | TGCGCCAGCAGCACCGGAGGAGATGGGACAGGGGGAAACACCATATATTTT
TRBJ2-5 | TRBD2 | TRBV2 | once | CASRELAGGMGTQYF | TGTGCCAGCAGGGAACTAGCGGGGGGGATGGGGACCCAGTACTTC
TRBJ2-1 | NA | TRBV11-2 | NA | CASSLGRSSYNEQFF | TGTGCCAGCAGCCTCGGGCGGAGCTCCTACAATGAGCAGTTCTTC
TRBJ1-2 | NA | TRBV12-3/TRBV12-4 | once | CASSRNYGYTF | TGTGCCAGCAGTCGGAACTATGGCTACACCTTC
TRBJ1-2 | NA | TRBV5-1 | NA | CASSSQGQANYGYTF | TGCGCCAGCAGCTCGCAAGGGCAAGCCAACTATGGCTACACCTTC
TRBJ2-7 | TRBD1 | TRBV29-1 | NA | CSVGATTGTGTYEQYF | TGCAGCGTTGGGGCCACGACCGGGACAGGTACCTACGAGCAGTACTTC
TRBJ1-1 | NA | TRBV13 | NA | CASSPRRGVEAFF | TGTGCCAGCAGCCCTAGAAGGGGGGTTGAAGCTTTCTTT
TRBJ2-3 | NA | TRBV27 | few | CASVGASTYTQYF | TGTGCCAGCGTTGGGGCATCGACATATACGCAGTATTTT
TRBJ2-6 | NA | TRBV27 | few | CASSGAGTGANVLTF | TGTGCCAGCAGTGGGGCAGGTACTGGGGCCAACGTCCTGACTTTC
TRBJ2-3 | NA | TRBV5-8 | NA | CASSPPPKQALSTDTQYF | TGTGCCAGCAGCCCGCCCCCAAAGCAGGCACTTAGCACAGATACGCAGTATTTT
TRBJ2-4 | NA | TRBV2 | NA | CASSEALLEAKNIQYF | TGTGCCAGCAGTGAAGCGCTTTTGGAGGCCAAAAACATTCAGTACTTC
TRBJ2-5 | NA | TRBV6-5 | NA | CASSNTRKDQYF | TGTGCCAGCAGCAACACTCGTAAAGACCAGTACTTC
TRBJ1-3 | NA | TRBV6-5 | NA | CASSPPGVGNTIYF | TGTGCCAGCAGTCCCCCAGGGGTAGGAAACACCATATATTTT
TRBJ1-2 | TRBD1 | TRBV5-1 | NA | CASSPDRAWSGYTF | TGCGCCAGCAGCCCTGACAGGGCTTGGAGCGGCTACACCTTC
TRBJ1-4 | NA | TRBV5-1 | NA | CASSQLGGSNEKLFF | TGCGCCAGCAGCCAACTAGGGGGTTCTAATGAAAAACTGTTTTTT
TRBJ2-7 | NA | TRBV15 | NA | CATSRAPIGRLDEQYF | TGTGCCACCAGCAGAGCTCCCATAGGACGGCTGGACGAGCAGTACTTC
TRBJ2-2 | NA | TRBV21-1 | once | CASSKDKRGGGGELFF | TGTGCCAGCAGCAAAGACAAGCGGGGGGGCGGCGGGGAGCTGTTTTTT
TRBJ1-2 | TRBD1 | TRBV19 | NA | CASSIEGTGDYGYTF | TGTGCCAGTAGTATAGAGGGGACAGGGGACTATGGCTACACCTTC
TRBJ2-2 | NA | TRBV2 | NA | CASLHPGLSTGELFF | TGTGCCAGCCTCCATCCGGGACTTTCCACCGGGGAGCTGTTTTTT
TRBJ1-5 | NA | TRBV19 | few | CARKTGGAKVIGNQPQHF | TGTGCCAGAAAAACTGGGGGGGCCAAGGTGATAGGCAATCAGCCCCAGCATTTT
TRBJ1-1 | NA | TRBV6-1 | NA | CASSEAGGARAFF | TGTGCCAGCAGTGAAGCCGGAGGAGCAAGGGCTTTCTTT
TRBJ1-4 | NA | TRBV30 | NA | CASLKPGLGNEKLFF | TGTGCCTCGTTGAAGCCGGGACTGGGGAATGAAAAACTGTTTTTT
TRBJ1-2 | NA | TRBV4-1 | once | CASSTGSNYGYTF | TGCGCCAGCAGTACGGGGTCTAACTATGGCTACACCTTC
TRBJ1-4 | NA | TRBV4-3 | NA | CASSQDLRGVGKLFF | TGCGCCAGCAGCCAAGATCTAAGGGGGGTGGGTAAACTGTTTTTT
TRBJ2-7 | NA | TRBV5-5 | NA | CASSLSGASNEQYF | TGTGCCAGCAGCTTGTCTGGGGCGTCCAACGAGCAGTACTTC
TRBJ1-3 | NA | TRBV6-6 | NA | CASSPSGHSSGNTIYF | TGTGCCAGTAGTCCCTCGGGACACTCCTCTGGAAACACCATATATTTT
TRBJ2-7 | NA | TRBV6-5 | NA | CATARAGYEQYF | TGTGCCACCGCGAGGGCAGGCTACGAGCAGTACTTC
TRBJ1-5 | TRBD1 | TRBV7-2 | NA | CASSPTPGQGNQPQHF | TGTGCCAGCAGCCCGACCCCGGGACAGGGCAATCAGCCCCAGCATTTT
TRBJ1-6 | NA | TRBV7-9 | NA | CASSRRVYNSPLHF | TGTGCCAGCAGCAGGAGGGTCTATAATTCACCCCTCCACTTT
TRBJ2-7 | NA | TRBV30 | NA | CACQGLTYEQYF | TGTGCCTGTCAGGGGTTAACCTACGAGCAGTACTTC
TRBJ1-1 | NA | TRBV6-1 | NA | CASSEALVRAFF | TGTGCCAGCAGTGAAGCGCTGGTCAGGGCTTTCTTT
TRBJ2-6 | NA | TRBV10-2 | NA | CASSVRAGGANVLTF | TGCGCCAGCAGTGTGCGGGCCGGAGGGGCCAACGTCCTGACTTTC
TRBJ1-3 | NA | TRBV11-2 | NA | CASSSRLISGNTIYF | TGTGCCAGCAGCTCAAGACTGATCTCTGGAAACACCATATATTTT
TRBJ2-1 | NA | TRBV20-1 | NA | CSAPTTSLQFF | TGCAGTGCGCCCACGACTAGTTTGCAGTTCTTC
TRBJ1-5 | TRBD1 | TRBV3-1/TRBV3-2 | NA | CASSPGTGYNQPQHF | TGTGCCAGCAGCCCCGGGACAGGGTATAATCAGCCCCAGCATTTT